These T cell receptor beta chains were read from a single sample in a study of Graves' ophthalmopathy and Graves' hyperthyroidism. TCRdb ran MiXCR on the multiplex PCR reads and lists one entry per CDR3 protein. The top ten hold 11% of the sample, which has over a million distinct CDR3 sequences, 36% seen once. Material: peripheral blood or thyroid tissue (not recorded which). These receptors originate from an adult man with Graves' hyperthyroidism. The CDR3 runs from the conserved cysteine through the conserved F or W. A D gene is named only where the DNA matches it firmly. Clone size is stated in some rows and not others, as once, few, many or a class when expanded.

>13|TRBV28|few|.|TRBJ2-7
CASRDRDNYEQYF
TGTGCCAGCCGTGACCGGGACAACTACGAGCAGTACTTC
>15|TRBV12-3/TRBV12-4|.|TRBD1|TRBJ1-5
CASRTAGGSNQPQHF
TGTGCCAGCAGAACCGCAGGGGGTAGCAATCAGCCCCAGCATTTT
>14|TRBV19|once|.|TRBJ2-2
CASRETRNTGELFF
TGTGCCAGTCGCGAGACTAGAAACACCGGGGAGCTGTTTTTT
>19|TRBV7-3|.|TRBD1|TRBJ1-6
CASSRPRPGQVAGNSPLHF
TGTGCCAGCAGCCGTCCCCGTCCGGGACAGGTAGCGGGAAATTCACCCCTCCACTTT
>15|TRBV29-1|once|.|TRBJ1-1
CSGLPWGNMNTEAFF
TGCAGCGGGCTCCCGTGGGGGAATATGAACACTGAAGCTTTCTTT
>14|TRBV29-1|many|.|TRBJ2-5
CSALGTLDQETQYF
TGCAGCGCACTCGGCACACTTGACCAAGAGACCCAGTACTTC
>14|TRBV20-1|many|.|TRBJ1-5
CSAPRGNSNQPQHF
TGCAGTGCTCCCAGGGGAAATAGCAATCAGCCCCAGCATTTT
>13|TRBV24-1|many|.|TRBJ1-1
CATSDLLGGVAFF
TGTGCCACCAGTGATTTGTTGGGTGGGGTGGCTTTCTTT
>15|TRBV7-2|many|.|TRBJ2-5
CASSLVSSGGETQYF
TGTGCCAGCAGCTTAGTTTCTAGTGGAGGGGAGACCCAGTACTTC
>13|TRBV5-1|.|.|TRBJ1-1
CASSEVGGTEAFF
TGCGCCAGCAGTGAGGTGGGTGGTACTGAAGCTTTCTTT
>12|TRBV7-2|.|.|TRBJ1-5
CASRDYNQPQHF
TGTGCCAGCAGGGATTACAACCAGCCCCAGCATTTT
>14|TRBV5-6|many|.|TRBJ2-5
CASSPFSSQETQYF
TGTGCCAGCAGCCCCTTTAGCAGCCAAGAGACCCAGTACTTC
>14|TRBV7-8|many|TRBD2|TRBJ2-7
CASSPGTTAYEQYF
TGTGCCAGCAGCCCCGGGACTACGGCCTACGAGCAGTACTTC
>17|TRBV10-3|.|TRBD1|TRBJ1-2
CASSYLGTGRDNYGYTF
TGTGCCAGCAGTTACCTCGGGACAGGAAGAGATAACTATGGCTACACCTTC
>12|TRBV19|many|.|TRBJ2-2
CASSWGSGELFF
TGTGCCAGTAGCTGGGGTAGCGGGGAGCTGTTTTTT